This T cell receptor beta chain was recovered during a study of blood T cell repertoires in COVID-19. Turning to the study itself: Nucleic acid was either cDNA or gDNA, and it came from T cells, B-cell-depleted T cells, or PBMCs.

The CDR3 has 12 residues. The germline V gene has CDR1 MDHEN and CDR2 SYDVKM. Measured with immunoSEQ multiplex PCR; TCRdb has only the in-frame clones, and not every one. The sample lists over 150,000 clones, around four fifths occurring once. Participants were aged about 18 to 90 years, lived in under 25 US areas, and enrolled virtually. About this clone: One end of the junction varies from germline; a read error may be responsible.

The gene calls are TRBV28 and TRBJ2-7; TRBD1 agrees at 7 bases. Sequencing input: PBMCs or T cells enriched from blood (not recorded which). This sequence was found in a woman aged 45-59 years who had recovered from COVID-19. The CDR3: CASGQNSYEQHF. DNA for the CDR3: TGTGCCTCGGGACAGAACTCCTACGAGCAGCACTTC. The whole variable domain, filled in from reference TRBV28 and TRBJ2-7, reads DVKVTQSSRYLVKRTGEKVFLECVQDMDHENMFWYRQDPGLGLRLIYFSYDVKMKEKGDIPEGYSVSREKKERFSLILESASTNQTSMYLCASGQNSYEQHFGPGTRLTVT.